The 25 T cell receptor beta chains presented below share a single source sample, sequenced in a study of regulatory T cells in long-lasting Graves disease. Libraries of TCR beta came from iRepertoire HTBI primers plus Arm-PCR of CDR3 regions. TCRdb ran MiXCR on the multiplex PCR reads and lists one entry per CDR3 protein. Found here are 400,000 to 500,000 distinct CDR3 sequences, 16% of them singletons; the top ten hold 23%. The time point denotes: newly diagnosed GD, antithyroid drugs for less than 3 months. PBMC-derived RNA was used for the TCR library. Another study also made use of these data, one on T cells in Graves' hyperthyroidism and ophthalmopathy.

The specimen comprised peripheral blood mononuclear cells (PBMCs), sampled at new diagnosis, from a patient treated with antithyroid drugs. The receptors come from a woman aged 18-30 years with Graves disease.

The chain carries TRBV10-1 and TRBJ1-4; D is unresolved. The CDR3 consists of 12 residues. V was trimmed by 5 bases and J by 8 bases, leaving 9 bases between them. Germline V gene lookup returns CDR1 WNHNN and CDR2 SYGVQD (reference sequence). Here the CDR3 DNA reads TGCGCCAGCAGTTCGCCCGGGGAAAAACTGTTTTTT. Its protein product is CASSSPGEKLFF.

This clonotype came up many times. V gene TRBV28 combines with J gene TRBJ1-1; D remains ambiguous. Looked up from germline, CDR1 is MDHEN and CDR2 is SYDVKM. V lost 3 bases, J lost 8 bases, and 10 bases lay in between. CDR3 size: 12 residues. Here the CDR3 DNA reads TGTGCCAGCAGTTTTGGGGTCACAGAAGCTTTCTTT. Its translation: CASSFGVTEAFF.

The chain has TRBV25-1 and TRBJ2-6, with 8 nucleotides matching TRBD1. Germline V gives CDR1 MGHDK, CDR2 SYGVNS. CDR3 size: 19 residues. V dropped 0 bases and J dropped 0; count of bases not matched to a gene: 7. CDR3 sequence: CASSEYGGTGSSGANVLTF. The CDR3 nucleotides read TGTGCCAGCAGTGAATATGGAGGGACAGGAAGCTCTGGGGCCAACGTCCTGACTTTC.

This clonotype has only a few counts. The chain is built from TRBV5-1 and TRBJ2-5, with D possibly being TRBD1 (6 bases). This CDR3 comprises 13 residues. Germline V gives CDR1 SGHRS, CDR2 YFSETQ. V lost 0 bases to trimming and J lost 5 bases, with 8 bases between them. CDR3 sequence (DNA): TGCGCCAGCAGCTTGGGGACAGATGAGACCCAGTACTTC. Amino acid sequence: CASSLGTDETQYF.

The J gene is TRBJ2-3, the V gene TRBV27, with 7 bases identical to TRBD2. V was clipped by 7 bases and J by 4 bases; unmatched bases: 8. This CDR3 has 14 residues. The V gene's germline CDR1 is MNHEY and CDR2 SMNVEV (reference sequence). The CDR3: CASTLGGSPDTQYF. DNA for the CDR3: TGTGCCAGCACCCTAGGCGGGAGCCCAGATACGCAGTATTTT.

Ten or more counts support this clonotype. DNA for the CDR3: TGTGCCAGCCGGACAGGTCGTAGCACAGATACGCAGTATTTT. It encodes CASRTGRSTDTQYF. The rearrangement links TRBV28 to TRBJ2-3, with 7 positions matching TRBD1. Germline CDR1 and CDR2: MDHEN and SYDVKM. Trimming at V came to 8 bases and at J to 0 bases, leaving 5 bases not matched to a gene. This CDR3 is 14 amino acids long.

This clonotype has more than one count but fewer than ten. The chain couples TRBV28 to TRBJ2-1; no firm D call. CDR3 length: 14 amino acids. CDR1 MDHEN and CDR2 SYDVKM come from the germline V gene. With 3 bases removed from V and 4 bases from J, the gap between germline ends came to 10 bases. For the CDR3, the DNA is TGTGCCAGCAGTTTTAGGAGTCTTTACAATGAGCAGTTCTTC. It translates to CASSFRSLYNEQFF.

This clonotype was observed many times. This chain links TRBV18 with TRBJ2-5; TRBD2 might be the D (5 bases). Germline loops: CDR1 KGHSH, CDR2 LQKENI. Trimming stripped 3 bases from V and 2 bases from J, with 13 bases between. This CDR3 has 15 residues. As DNA, the CDR3 is TGTGCCAGCTCACCGCAAAGGACTGCGCAAGAGACCCAGTACTTC. Its translation: CASSPQRTAQETQYF.

This clonotype was seen many times. The gene calls are TRBV20-1 and TRBJ1-2; no clear D gene. The V end was cut by 1 base, the J end by 0 bases, with 18 bases between. Germline assignment: CDR1 DFQATT and CDR2 SNEGSKA (reference sequence). This CDR3 comprises 17 residues. The CDR3 nucleotides are TGCAGTGCTAGAGTAGTACGGGTAGGGATCTCTAACTATGGCTACACCTTC. Protein product: CSARVVRVGISNYGYTF.

The sample holds a few counts of this clonotype. The chain joins TRBV28 to TRBJ2-3; 12 nucleotides agree with TRBD1. Per the germline V gene, CDR1 is MDHEN and CDR2 is SYDVKM. The junction had 11 bases not matched to a gene; V was cut back by 5 bases and J by 2 bases. The CDR3 is made up of 18 amino acids. CDR3 bases: TGTGCCAGCAGTCTCGGGACAGGGGGCTCTAGCGACACAGATACGCAGTATTTT. It translates to CASSLGTGGSSDTDTQYF.

This clonotype was detected many times. The chain recombines TRBV12-3 or TRBV12-4 with TRBJ1-5; D is unclear. The CDR3 is made up of 13 amino acids. V shed 4 bases and J shed 4 bases, with 8 bases lying between them. For the CDR3, the DNA is TGTGCCAGCAGTTCCTACCCTAATCAGCCCCAGCATTTT. It specifies CASSSYPNQPQHF.

This clonotype has more than one count but fewer than ten. The rearrangement joins TRBV10-3 to TRBJ1-4, with D unresolved. This CDR3 comprises 11 residues. The germline V gene encodes CDR1 ENHRY and CDR2 SYGVKD. Trimming took off 3 bases at V and 10 bases at J, with 6 bases between the two ends. The CDR3 protein is CAISDGGKLFF. CDR3 DNA: TGTGCCATCAGTGACGGAGGAAAACTGTTTTTT.

The chain recombines TRBV6-2 or TRBV6-3 with TRBJ2-1, with 11 bases matching TRBD1. The CDR3 extends over 19 amino acids. From germline, CDR1 is MNHEY and CDR2 SVGEGT. V was clipped by 5 bases and J by 2 bases; unmatched bases: 14. The CDR3, as DNA: TGTGCCAGCAGTCGCGGACAGGGGGCTTTAGCGGGAGCCTACAATGAGCAGTTCTTC. Translation: CASSRGQGALAGAYNEQFF.

This clonotype was seen at least ten times. The chain is built from TRBV4-2 and TRBJ2-3; D is perhaps TRBD2 (6 bases). CDR1 and CDR2 from the germline V gene are LGHNA and YNFKEQ. The CDR3 length is 16 residues. With 1 base removed from V and 2 bases from J, the gap between germline ends came to 13 bases. CDR3 coding DNA: TGTGCCAGCAGCCAAGCCCCGGGAGCCCCCACAGATACGCAGTATTTT. This codes for CASSQAPGAPTDTQYF.

The chain couples TRBV9 to TRBJ1-6; D gene ambiguous. Germline V CDR1 and CDR2: SGDLS, YYNGEE. This CDR3 has 14 amino acids. Deletions cut 1 base from V and 4 bases from J, with 6 bases between. The CDR3 reads CASSVTGYNSPLHF. DNA for the CDR3: TGTGCCAGCAGCGTAACGGGTTATAATTCACCCCTCCACTTT. The entire variable domain, with the rest obtained from reference TRBV9 and TRBJ1-6, is as follows: DSGVTQTPKHLITATGQRVTLRCSPRSGDLSVYWYQQSLDQGLQFLIQYYNGEERAKGNILERFSAQQFPDLHSELNLSSLELGDSALYFCASSVTGYNSPLHFGNGTRLTVT.

This clonotype was observed a few times. The chain recombines TRBV5-4 with TRBJ2-7; D possibly uses TRBD1 or TRBD2 (5 bases each). Per the germline V gene, CDR1 is SGHNT and CDR2 is YYREEE (reference sequence). This CDR3 contains 14 residues. Trimming removed 3 bases from V and 2 bases from J, with 12 bases in between. CDR3: CASSSHGTPYEQYF. The CDR3 DNA reads TGTGCCAGCAGCTCCCATGGGACCCCCTACGAGCAGTACTTC.

The chain links TRBV5-1 to TRBJ2-7; 8 bases line up with TRBD1. Germline V gene lookup returns CDR1 SGHRS and CDR2 YFSETQ. V was clipped by 1 base and J by 3 bases; unmatched bases: 6. The length of the CDR3 is 15 residues. CDR3 DNA sequence: TGCGCCAGCAGCTTGATTGGACAGGGTAACTACGAGCAGTACTTC. It translates to CASSLIGQGNYEQYF.

The table lists this clonotype with many counts. The chain couples TRBV30 to TRBJ1-1; the D is unclear. V was pared by 5 bases and J by 3 bases, with 10 bases between. Per the germline V gene, CDR1 is GTSNPN and CDR2 is SVGIG (reference sequence). This CDR3 contains 12 residues. The CDR3 DNA reads TGTGCCTGGGGACCTGGGGACACTGAAGCTTTCTTT. As protein: CAWGPGDTEAFF.

There are many counts of this clonotype. The CDR3 is CASSLGRDGRAYEQYF. Written as DNA, the CDR3 is TGTGCCAGCAGCTTAGGGAGAGACGGGAGGGCCTACGAGCAGTACTTC. The chain has TRBV13 and TRBJ2-7; 8 bases are a match to TRBD2. V shed 0 bases and J 2 bases; nucleotides not matched to a gene: 6. This CDR3 has 16 amino acids. Germline-derived CDR1 and CDR2 are PRHDT and FYEKMQ (reference sequence).

This clonotype was picked up many times. This chain joins TRBV27 and TRBJ2-7; 8 bases map to TRBD2. The CDR3 has 18 amino acids. CDR1 is MNHEY, CDR2 SMNVEV, per germline (reference sequence). Trimming removed 1 base from V and 1 base from J; junction bases left unmatched: 12. The CDR3 reads CASSLYPPGLDHSYEQYF. The CDR3 nucleotides read TGTGCCAGCAGTTTATACCCACCGGGACTAGATCATTCCTACGAGCAGTACTTC.

This clonotype was counted only a few times. The chain employs TRBV19 and TRBJ1-1; D remains unclear. The CDR3 sequence is 12 residues long. V shed 7 bases and J shed 11 bases, with 17 bases lying between them. Germline V gene data show CDR1 as LNHDA and CDR2 as SQIVND (reference sequence). The CDR3 here is CASTPNTRTAFF. CDR3 coding DNA: TGTGCCAGTACTCCAAACACCCGGACGGCTTTCTTT. Using reference TRBV19 and TRBJ1-1 for the parts outside the CDR3, the full variable domain is DGGITQSPKYLFRKEGQNVTLSCEQNLNHDAMYWYRQDPGQGLRLIYYSQIVNDFQKGDIAEGYSVSREKKESFPLTVTSAQKNPTAFYLCASTPNTRTAFFGQGTRLTVV.

J is TRBJ2-7 and V is TRBV12-3 or TRBV12-4; 14 bases are a match to TRBD2. The J segment lost 2 bases and the V segment lost 5 bases, leaving 8 bases of the junction unmatched. CDR3 length equals 17 residues. In DNA form, the CDR3 reads TGTGCCAGCAGTCCCCGACTAGCGGGAGGGACGCCCTACGAGCAGTACTTC. As protein: CASSPRLAGGTPYEQYF.

This clonotype was recorded many times. This chain uses TRBV7-2 with TRBJ2-7; D ambiguous. Germline V gives CDR1 SGHTA, CDR2 FQGNSA. This CDR3 region has 12 residues. The V gene lost 3 bases and the J gene lost 3 bases, with 6 bases spanning the gap. The CDR3 sequence is CASSLFSYEQYF. DNA for the CDR3: TGTGCCAGCAGCTTGTTTAGCTACGAGCAGTACTTC.

This clonotype has a handful of counts. The chain is built from TRBV11-2 and TRBJ2-2, with D unresolved. Germline CDR1 is SGHAT and CDR2 is FQNNGV. Between the trimmed V and J ends, which lost 3 bases and 4 bases, there was a span of 9 bases. The CDR3 totals 14 residues. CDR3 loop: CASSFPIRTGELFF. The CDR3 DNA sequence: TGTGCCAGCAGCTTCCCTATTCGCACCGGGGAGCTGTTTTTT. The full variable domain, its missing parts supplied by reference TRBV11-2 and TRBJ2-2, is EAGVAQSPRYKIIEKRQSVAFWCNPISGHATLYWYQQILGQGPKLLIQFQNNGVVDDSQLPKDRFSAERLKGVDSTLKIQPAKLEDSAVYLCASSFPIRTGELFFGEGSRLTVL.

This clonotype was observed many times. The rearrangement joins TRBV7-2 to TRBJ2-5; D gene unclear. Trimming took 0 bases from V and 2 from J, leaving 10 bases between them. The CDR3 length is 15 residues. CDR1 SGHTA and CDR2 FQGNSA come from the germline V gene. The DNA of the CDR3 is TGTGCCAGCAGCTTAGCGCTCATCGGACAAGAGACCCAGTACTTC. Translated: CASSLALIGQETQYF.